The entry below describes one T cell receptor beta chain. PCR amplification relied on 60 Vbeta primers (plus 13 Jbeta primers). Clones were sequenced by immunoSEQ multiplex PCR, and TCRdb holds only the in-frame ones, with some missing. Of around 94,000 clones in the sample, 70% to 80% were seen once. These data come from a study of cytomegalovirus exposure and HLA in healthy donors. The sample consisted of PBMCs. This clonotype was sampled from a male donor in good health and CMV-seropositive.

CDR3 nucleotide sequence: TGTGCCAGCAGTTCGACAGGGCGTGAGCAGTACTTC. It yields the protein CASSSTGREQYF. The V gene is TRBV28, the J gene TRBJ2-5; 7 nucleotides line up with TRBD1. This CDR3 region has 12 residues. CDR1 MDHEN and CDR2 SYDVKM come from the germline V gene. Trimming at V came to 4 bases and at J to 11 bases, leaving 7 bases not matched to a gene.